This is a list of T cell receptor beta chains from one sample in a study of T cells in Graves' hyperthyroidism and ophthalmopathy. TCRdb recomputed calls from the multiplex PCR reads with MiXCR, one row per CDR3 protein. The repertoire holds around 520,000 distinct CDR3 sequences, with around a quarter as singletons. Sequenced: blood. These receptors were obtained from a woman aged 25 to 39 with Graves' ophthalmopathy. Both conserved end residues are part of each CDR3. A D gene is named only where the DNA matches it firmly. Only part of the rows carry a size: once, few, many, or a class if the clone is expanded.

j_gene	abundance	v_gene	d_gene	CDR3aa	CDR3nt
TRBJ1-3	many	TRBV4-3	-	CASSQAGTAGNTIYF	TGCGCCAGCAGCCAAGCCGGGACGGCTGGAAACACCATATATTTT
TRBJ2-7	many	TRBV12-3/TRBV12-4	TRBD2	CASSSTSGGGYEQYF	TGTGCCAGCAGTTCAACTAGCGGAGGGGGCTACGAGCAGTACTTC
TRBJ1-5	few	TRBV4-2	-	CASSQGEGRGQPQHF	TGTGCCAGCAGCCAAGGGGAGGGTAGAGGGCAGCCCCAGCATTTT
TRBJ2-7	few	TRBV4-1	-	CASSWGPEQYF	TGCGCCAGCAGCTGGGGTCCGGAGCAGTACTTC
TRBJ2-7	-	TRBV6-1	TRBD1	CASTRQGPSYEQYF	TGTGCCAGCACTAGACAGGGCCCCTCCTACGAGCAGTACTTC
TRBJ1-5	many	TRBV15	-	CATSRDKGANQPQHF	TGTGCCACCAGCAGAGATAAAGGGGCCAATCAGCCCCAGCATTTT
TRBJ1-1	many	TRBV6-5	TRBD1	CASSSRQGEAFF	TGTGCCAGCAGTTCCCGACAGGGTGAAGCTTTCTTT
TRBJ1-2	few	TRBV3-1	-	CASGTGTWDGYTF	TGTGCCAGCGGAACAGGGACCTGGGATGGCTACACCTTC
TRBJ1-2	many	TRBV28	TRBD1	CASSLGGTGVERYGYTF	TGTGCCAGCAGTTTAGGGGGGACAGGGGTCGAGCGCTATGGCTACACCTTC
TRBJ1-1	few	TRBV5-5	-	CASSLTATANTEAFF	TGTGCCAGCAGCTTGACCGCGACGGCTAACACTGAAGCTTTCTTT
TRBJ1-3	many	TRBV4-1	-	CASSWISGNTIYF	TGCGCCAGCAGTTGGATCTCTGGAAACACCATATATTTT
TRBJ1-2	many	TRBV4-2	TRBD1	CASSPHDREFSGYTF	TGTGCCAGCAGCCCCCACGACAGGGAATTTTCGGGCTACACCTTC
TRBJ2-2	many	TRBV12-3/TRBV12-4	-	CASSWDRGLPNTGELFF	TGTGCCAGCAGTTGGGATCGAGGTTTACCGAACACCGGGGAGCTGTTTTTT
TRBJ2-5	-	TRBV28	-	CASNFPGDETQYF	TGTGCCAGCAACTTTCCAGGGGACGAGACCCAGTACTTC
TRBJ1-2	many	TRBV27	TRBD1	CASTPEGQGVYGYTF	TGTGCCAGCACCCCAGAGGGACAGGGGGTATATGGCTACACCTTC
TRBJ2-2	-	TRBV6-1	-	CASSWQLDTGELFF	TGTGCCAGTTCGTGGCAGTTGGACACCGGGGAGCTGTTTTTT
TRBJ2-7	many	TRBV6-2/TRBV6-3	TRBD2	CASSYSVGLAASSYEQYF	TGTGCCAGCAGTTACTCCGTGGGACTAGCGGCGAGCTCCTACGAGCAGTACTTC
TRBJ1-2	-	TRBV4-1	-	CASSQEGRGGNYGYTF	TGCGCCAGCAGCCAAGAAGGGAGGGGGGGGAACTATGGCTACACCTTC
TRBJ1-5	few	TRBV29-1	-	CSVATGTVNQPQHF	TGCAGCGTTGCAACCGGGACGGTAAATCAGCCCCAGCATTTT
TRBJ2-4	many	TRBV6-1	-	CASSENYNIQYF	TGTGCCAGCAGTGAAAATTATAACATTCAGTACTTC